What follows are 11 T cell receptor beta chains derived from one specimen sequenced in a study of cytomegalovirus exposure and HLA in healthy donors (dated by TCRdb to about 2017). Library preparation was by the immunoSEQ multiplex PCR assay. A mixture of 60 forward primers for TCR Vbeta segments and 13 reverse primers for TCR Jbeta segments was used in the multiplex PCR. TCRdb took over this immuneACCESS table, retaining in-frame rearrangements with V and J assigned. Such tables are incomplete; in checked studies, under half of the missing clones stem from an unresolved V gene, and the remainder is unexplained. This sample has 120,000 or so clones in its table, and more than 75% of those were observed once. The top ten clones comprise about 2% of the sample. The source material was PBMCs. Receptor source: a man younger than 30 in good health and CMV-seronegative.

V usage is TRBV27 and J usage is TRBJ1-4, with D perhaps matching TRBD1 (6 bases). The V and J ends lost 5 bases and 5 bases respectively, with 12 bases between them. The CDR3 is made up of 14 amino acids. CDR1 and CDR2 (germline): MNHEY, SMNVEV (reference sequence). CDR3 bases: TGTGCCAGCAGTCGGACAGTATCAAATGAAAAACTGTTTTTT. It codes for CASSRTVSNEKLFF.

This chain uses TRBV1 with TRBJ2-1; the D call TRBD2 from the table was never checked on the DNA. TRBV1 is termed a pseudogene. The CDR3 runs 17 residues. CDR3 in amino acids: CTSSQGHERGTHNEQFF. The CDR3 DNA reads TGCACCAGCAGCCAAGGACACGAGCGGGGGACCCACAATGAGCAGTTCTTC.

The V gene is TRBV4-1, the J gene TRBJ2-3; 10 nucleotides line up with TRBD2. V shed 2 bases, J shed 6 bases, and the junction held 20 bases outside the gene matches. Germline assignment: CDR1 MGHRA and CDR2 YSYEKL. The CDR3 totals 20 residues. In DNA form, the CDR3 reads TGCGCCAGCAGCCAAAGGCCCCGGGTCCTAGCGGGGGCCATCAGGGATACGCAGTATTTT. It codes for CASSQRPRVLAGAIRDTQYF.

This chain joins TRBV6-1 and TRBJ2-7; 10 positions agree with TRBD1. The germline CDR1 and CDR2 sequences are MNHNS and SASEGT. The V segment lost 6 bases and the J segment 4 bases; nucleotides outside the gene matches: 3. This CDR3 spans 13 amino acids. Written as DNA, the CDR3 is TGTGCCAGCAGAGGGGACAGGGGTTACGAGCAGTACTTC. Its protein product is CASRGDRGYEQYF.

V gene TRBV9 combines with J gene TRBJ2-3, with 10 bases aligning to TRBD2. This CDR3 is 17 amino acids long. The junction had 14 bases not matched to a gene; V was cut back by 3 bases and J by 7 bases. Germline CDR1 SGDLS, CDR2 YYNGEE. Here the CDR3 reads CASSGGLDSGGYNTQYF. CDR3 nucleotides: TGTGCCAGCAGCGGGGGCCTAGATAGCGGGGGGTATAATACGCAGTATTTT.

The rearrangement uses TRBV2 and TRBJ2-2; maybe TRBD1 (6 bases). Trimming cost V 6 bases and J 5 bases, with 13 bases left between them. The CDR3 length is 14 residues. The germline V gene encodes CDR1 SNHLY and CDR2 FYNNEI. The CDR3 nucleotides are TGTGCCAGCAGCTACCAAGGACAGACCGGGGAGCTGTTTTTT. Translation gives CASSYQGQTGELFF.

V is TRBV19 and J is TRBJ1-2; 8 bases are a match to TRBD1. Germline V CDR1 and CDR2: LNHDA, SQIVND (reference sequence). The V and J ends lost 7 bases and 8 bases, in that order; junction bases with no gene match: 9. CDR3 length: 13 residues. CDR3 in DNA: TGTGCCAGTACCGACGGACAGGGCTGGGGCTACACCTTC. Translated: CASTDGQGWGYTF. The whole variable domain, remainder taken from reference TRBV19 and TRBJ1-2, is DGGITQSPKYLFRKEGQNVTLSCEQNLNHDAMYWYRQDPGQGLRLIYYSQIVNDFQKGDIAEGYSVSREKKESFPLTVTSAQKNPTAFYLCASTDGQGWGYTFGSGTRLTVV.

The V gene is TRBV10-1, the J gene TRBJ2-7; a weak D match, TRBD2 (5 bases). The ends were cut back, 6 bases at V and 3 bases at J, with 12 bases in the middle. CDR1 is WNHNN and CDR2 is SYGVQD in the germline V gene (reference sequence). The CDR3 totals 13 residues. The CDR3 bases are TGCGCCAGCAGCTCCGGACTTGACTACGAGCAGTACTTC. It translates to CASSSGLDYEQYF.

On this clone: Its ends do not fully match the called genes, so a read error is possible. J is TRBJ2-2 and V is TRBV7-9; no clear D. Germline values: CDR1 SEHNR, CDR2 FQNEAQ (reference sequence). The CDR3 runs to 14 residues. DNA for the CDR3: TGTTCCAGCAGCTTCGGTGGTTACACCGGGGAGCTGTTTTTT. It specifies CSSSFGGYTGELFF.

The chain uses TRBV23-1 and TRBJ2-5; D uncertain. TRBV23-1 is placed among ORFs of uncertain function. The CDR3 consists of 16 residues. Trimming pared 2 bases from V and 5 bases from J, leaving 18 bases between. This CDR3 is CASSQPPPTVLETQYF. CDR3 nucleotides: TGCGCCAGCAGTCAACCTCCCCCTACAGTGTTGGAGACCCAGTACTTC.

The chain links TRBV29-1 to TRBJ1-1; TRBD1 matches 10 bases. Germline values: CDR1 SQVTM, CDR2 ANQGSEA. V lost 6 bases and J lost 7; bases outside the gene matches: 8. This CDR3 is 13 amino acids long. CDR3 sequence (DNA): TGCAGCGTGTGGGGACAGGGGAAGGATGAAGCTTTCTTT. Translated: CSVWGQGKDEAFF.